This T cell receptor (beta chain) was captured in a study of T cell responses to AZD1222 COVID-19 vaccine. Whole-study results and caveats: Vaccine-associated CD4 TCRs ranged over spike, dominating at 160-218 and 743-854. Following two doses of AZD1222, Spike-specific TCR breadth and depth rose. No day 14 peak samples; only post-peak repertoires were characterized. Possibly, clonal diversity was underestimated; donors were largely white British and included more females.

This clone was detected a few times. Its antigen is unidentified. The CDR3 sequence is 17 residues long. V dropped 7 bases and J dropped 7; count of bases not matched to a gene: 21. Germline CDR1 MDHEN, CDR2 SYDVKM. The data were produced by immunoSEQ multiplex PCR, yet TCRdb's version contains in-frame clones alone and is incomplete. The profile shows over 100,000 clones, 88% of them singletons. The V gene is TRBV28, the J gene TRBJ1-1; 7 bases line up with TRBD1. Sequenced material: peripheral blood, taken on day 0 of MenACWY control vaccination. The clonotype originates from an adult in good health. The CDR3 sequence is CASTLTGQPRKGVEAFF. The CDR3 DNA sequence: TGTGCCAGCACCCTAACGGGACAGCCCCGTAAGGGGGTTGAAGCTTTCTTT. Full variable domain (outside the CDR3, taken from reference TRBV28 and TRBJ1-1): DVKVTQSSRYLVKRTGEKVFLECVQDMDHENMFWYRQDPGLGLRLIYFSYDVKMKEKGDIPEGYSVSREKKERFSLILESASTNQTSMYLCASTLTGQPRKGVEAFFGQGTRLTVV.